This T cell receptor (beta chain) was observed in a study of blood T cell repertoires in COVID-19. Study-wide background: Donors in the United States, Italy and Spain gave samples during acute or convalescent COVID-19. From T cells, B-cell-depleted T cells, or PBMCs came the material, which was cDNA or gDNA.

As handled by the study authors: Estimates of nucleated cell counts were drawn from the amplification of reference gene primers. Measured with immunoSEQ multiplex PCR; TCRdb has only the in-frame clones, and not every one. From that table come the V and J calls and clone size; the DNA was used to work out D and trimming. The table has around 380,000 clones, over 65% seen once. Trimming stripped 7 bases from V and 7 bases from J, with 10 bases between. Germline CDR1 reads LNHDA; CDR2 reads SQIVND (reference sequence). This CDR3 comprises 11 residues. The TCR sequence derives from a human donor with acute or convalescent COVID-19. The donor label of this sample is uncertain. Sequencing input: peripheral blood. V is TRBV19 and J is TRBJ1-2, with D unresolved. The CDR3 DNA sequence: TGTGCCAGTAAATCCGGCGGTGGCTACACCTTC. Protein: CASKSGGGYTF.